Sequencing of this T cell receptor (beta chain) was carried out in a study of cytomegalovirus exposure and HLA in healthy donors. Study results and limitations: Later, TCR association rates were found to vary by HLA locus, highest for DRB1 and lowest for HLA-C. Analysis performed later found more than 15,000 TCR beta sequences associated with HLA alleles at 0.05 false discovery rate. A few V segments could not be told apart, such as TRBV6-2 and TRBV6-3, and were left out. As confirmed in vitro, a few CMV-associated chains were specific for CMV antigens.

This CDR3 region has 16 residues. Germline V gives CDR1 SEHNR, CDR2 FQNEAQ (reference sequence). The ends were cut back, 0 bases at V and 0 bases at J, with 6 bases in the middle. Primers for the PCR totalled 60 Vbeta and 13 Jbeta. Profiled with immunoSEQ multiplex PCR; TCRdb holds only in-frame clones, not every one. This table holds approximately 150,000 clones, around 80% found once. This clone has a single count. Its antigen remains unidentified. The source material was PBMCs. J is TRBJ2-6 and V is TRBV7-9, with a tentative D call TRBD1 (5 bases). The clonotype originates from a young woman in good health and CMV-seronegative. The CDR3 region is CASSLAGPSGANVLTF. CDR3 coding DNA: TGTGCCAGCAGCTTAGCGGGGCCCTCTGGGGCCAACGTCCTGACTTTC.